The source of this T cell receptor beta chain is a study of Graves' ophthalmopathy and Graves' hyperthyroidism. Study findings and constraints: Blood contained most expanded thyroid clonotypes exceeding 0.001 frequency.

Moderate-to-severe activity, with CAS ≥3, NOSPECS ≥4 and duration under 3 months, characterized the donors with ophthalmopathy. The diagnosis was founded upon clinical symptoms, serum thyroxine, TRAb, thyroid ultrasound and orbital computed tomography. RNA transcripts yielded amplified TCR beta CDR3 regions. Scientists carried out first-round RT-PCR using HTBI primers and then a second-round multiplex PCR. TCRdb re-derived calls from the multiplex PCR reads in MiXCR, one entry per CDR3 protein. The profile covers roughly 500,000 distinct CDR3 sequences, with approximately 14% appearing a single time and about 10% taken by the ten largest. This clonotype was seen at least ten times. Its antigen is as yet unknown. The length of the CDR3 is 14 residues. The V gene end was trimmed by 3 bases and the J gene end by 4 bases; junction bases not matched to a gene: 7. Germline V gives CDR1 SGHRS, CDR2 YFSETQ.

The chain recombines TRBV5-1 with TRBJ2-7, with 7 positions matching TRBD1. The sequenced material came from blood. This TCR came from a woman aged 25-40 years with Graves' ophthalmopathy. CDR3 in amino acids: CASSSGTAAYEQYF. The CDR3, as DNA: TGCGCCAGCAGCTCCGGGACAGCGGCATACGAGCAGTACTTC.